The clone carrying this TCR beta chain was seen repeatedly, ten times or more. First-strand cDNA used TRAV- and TRBV-specific primers, covering alpha and beta chains. Over approximately 20 PCR cycles, TCRs were amplified from a constant-region primer and V-primer adapter. TCRdb used MiXCR to reprocess the reads, holding one entry per CDR3 protein. The table records tens of thousands of distinct CDR3 sequences, 20% to 25% of them present only once. The source of the sample is a study of low-dose radiotherapy and immunotherapy resistance in tumors. Described time point: after trial treatment. The treatment denotes: LDRT plus nivolumab, ipilimumab, low-dose cyclophosphamide and aspirin (RACIN trial). There are 15 residues in the CDR3. Germline CDR1 reads DFQATT; CDR2 reads SNEGSKA (reference sequence). J lost 4 bases, V lost 5 bases, and 10 bases had no gene match.

The TCR comes from a female donor with ovarian cancer. Sample: PBMCs, taken after low-dose radiotherapy plus immunotherapy. The rearrangement links TRBV20-1 to TRBJ1-2, with 10 nucleotides matching TRBD1. CDR3 nucleotides: TGCAGTGCTCAAAGGACAGGGGGAACAATCTATGGCTACACCTTC. Translated: CSAQRTGGTIYGYTF.